This T cell receptor (beta chain) was documented in a study of shared clonotypes between healthy human individuals. To note about this clone: Its specificity is unknown. Other DNA sequences in the sample encode the same CDR3.

Sequenced by immunoSEQ multiplex PCR; TCRdb stores in-frame clones only, minus some. The profile shows about 2.4 million clones, approximately 90% of them singletons. Study-wide results and limits: The small donor group covered limited genetic and exposure diversity.

Germline loops: CDR1 SGHAT, CDR2 FQNNGV. The CDR3 is 15 residues long. V lost 5 bases to trimming and J lost 0 bases; unmatched junction nucleotides: 3. The chain couples TRBV11-2 to TRBJ2-1, with 8 positions matching TRBD2. The source of this sequence is a young man in good health. Sequencing input: naive CD4+ T cells sorted from blood. Subset denoted: CD45RA+ positively selected. CDR3 protein: CASSRSGSSYNEQFF. CDR3 nucleotides: TGTGCCAGCAGCCGCAGCGGGAGCTCCTACAATGAGCAGTTCTTC.